The next 24 T cell receptor beta chains were all read from a single sample in a study of T cell responses to AZD1222 COVID-19 vaccine. Sequencing used immunoSEQ multiplex PCR; TCRdb keeps in-frame clones, though not all of them. The table lists some 120,000 clones, over 75% of them singletons. Sequenced material: peripheral blood, taken on day 0 of MenACWY control vaccination. The receptors here all came from an adult in good health.

The V and J genes are TRBV5-1 and TRBJ1-2; D is undetermined. The ends were cut back, 4 bases at V and 4 bases at J, with 11 bases in the middle. This CDR3 has 13 amino acids. Germline loops: CDR1 SGHRS, CDR2 YFSETQ. CDR3 in amino acids: CASSLGLTYGYTF. DNA for the CDR3: TGCGCCAGCAGCCTCGGACTGACCTATGGCTACACCTTC.

The gene calls are TRBV6-6 and TRBJ1-6; 8 bases fit TRBD1. J was trimmed by 8 bases and V by 0 bases; bases with no gene match: 3. Looked up from germline, CDR1 is MNHNY and CDR2 is SVGAGI (reference sequence). CDR3 length equals 15 residues. The CDR3 reads CASSYSTGGYSPLHF. The CDR3 nucleotides are TGTGCCAGCAGTTACTCTACAGGGGGATATTCACCCCTCCACTTT.

V usage is TRBV9 and J usage is TRBJ2-5; 8 bases agree with TRBD2. V gave up 1 base and J gave up 2 bases; unmatched junction bases: 7. Germline CDR1 SGDLS, CDR2 YYNGEE. This CDR3 comprises 16 residues. The CDR3 DNA follows: TGTGCCAGCAGCGTAAACCCCACTAGCGGTCAAGAGACCCAGTACTTC. It translates to CASSVNPTSGQETQYF.

J is TRBJ2-7 and V is TRBV12-5, with 7 positions matching TRBD2. Germline V gene sequence: CDR1 LGHNT, CDR2 FRNRAP. CDR3 length: 18 amino acids. The V segment lost 0 bases and the J segment 3 bases; nucleotides outside the gene matches: 14. The CDR3 DNA reads TGTGCTAGTGGTTTGGTACGTCAGCGGGGCCTACCAATCTACGAGCAGTACTTC. It yields the protein CASGLVRQRGLPIYEQYF.

The chain employs TRBV9 and TRBJ2-1, with TRBD2 matching 9 bases. The CDR3 is 15 amino acids. The J segment lost 2 bases and the V segment lost 4 bases, leaving 4 bases of the junction unmatched. Germline V lookup: CDR1 SGDLS, CDR2 YYNGEE. CDR3 sequence: CASSFSGGAYNEQFF. Written as DNA, the CDR3 is TGTGCCAGCAGCTTTAGCGGGGGAGCCTACAATGAGCAGTTCTTC. The full variable domain, with the rest looked up from reference TRBV9 and TRBJ2-1, is DSGVTQTPKHLITATGQRVTLRCSPRSGDLSVYWYQQSLDQGLQFLIQYYNGEERAKGNILERFSAQQFPDLHSELNLSSLELGDSALYFCASSFSGGAYNEQFFGPGTRLTVL.

The rearrangement links TRBV10-2 to TRBJ2-6; TRBD1 aligns across 8 bases. Germline lookup yields CDR1 WSHSY and CDR2 SAAADI. The CDR3 runs 15 residues. The V segment lost 5 bases and the J segment 3 bases; nucleotides outside the gene matches: 3. This CDR3 is CASSTDRGGANVLTF. The CDR3 bases are TGCGCCAGCAGTACCGACAGGGGTGGGGCCAACGTCCTGACTTTC.

V is TRBV29-1 and J is TRBJ1-2; D might be TRBD1 (5 bases). V was pared by 7 bases and J by 4 bases, with 13 bases between. The CDR3 is 12 amino acids. CDR1 and CDR2 (germline): SQVTM, ANQGSEA. The CDR3 loop reads CSASLQGYGYTF. CDR3 DNA: TGCAGCGCTTCCCTTCAGGGCTATGGCTACACCTTC.

The CDR3 region has the DNA TGCGCCAGCCTCGCCAGGCCGTACAATGAGCAGTTCTTC. The encoded protein is CASLARPYNEQFF. The V gene is TRBV10-2, the J gene TRBJ2-1; D gene ambiguous. Germline CDR1 reads WSHSY; CDR2 reads SAAADI. The V and J ends lost 8 bases and 4 bases respectively, with 12 bases between them. The CDR3 totals 13 residues.

This rearrangement joins TRBV11-3 to TRBJ2-7; 7 bases line up with TRBD1. The germline CDR1 and CDR2 sequences are SGHNT and YENEEA. The CDR3 consists of 15 residues. Trimming removed 1 base from V and 2 bases from J; junction bases left unmatched: 5. Written as DNA, the CDR3 is TGTGCCAGCAGCTTAGGGTCCGGACAGGCCTACGAGCAGTACTTC. Protein: CASSLGSGQAYEQYF.

This chain uses TRBV18 with TRBJ1-6, with unresolved D. CDR1 KGHSH and CDR2 LQKENI come from the germline V gene. This CDR3 is built from 13 residues. V dropped 8 bases and J dropped 10 bases, with 15 bases sitting between them. The CDR3 spells CASQTSAQSPLHF. The CDR3 bases are TGTGCCAGCCAAACGTCTGCCCAATCACCCCTCCACTTT.

The J gene is TRBJ2-7, the V gene TRBV28; the D is unclear. Germline CDR1 is MDHEN and CDR2 is SYDVKM. V shed 1 base and J shed 9 bases, with 22 bases lying between them. CDR3 length: 16 residues. The CDR3 region is CASSLLGTYENPAQYF. As DNA, the CDR3 is TGTGCCAGCAGTTTATTGGGAACCTATGAGAACCCCGCGCAGTACTTC.

This rearrangement joins TRBV6-1 to TRBJ2-6; D is unresolved. The CDR3 loop spans 15 amino acids. V was cut by 1 base and J by 0 bases, with 4 bases left in between. Germline CDR1 and CDR2: MNHNS and SASEGT. Written as DNA, the CDR3 is TGTGCCAGCAGTGAAGGGGGCTCTGGGGCCAACGTCCTGACTTTC. As protein: CASSEGGSGANVLTF.

The rearrangement joins TRBV6-5 to TRBJ1-1, with 7 bases identical to TRBD1. With V trimmed by 5 bases and J by 4 bases, 7 bases remained unmatched. Germline CDR1 MNHEY, CDR2 SVGAGI. The CDR3 consists of 14 residues. The CDR3 sequence is CASSNRGGSTEAFF. CDR3 nucleotides: TGTGCCAGCAGTAACAGGGGTGGGAGCACTGAAGCTTTCTTT.

This chain connects TRBV28 to TRBJ1-4, with TRBD1 identical over 7 bases. The V gene end was trimmed by 5 bases and the J gene end by 6 bases; junction bases not matched to a gene: 9. The CDR3 loop spans 15 amino acids. Germline values: CDR1 MDHEN, CDR2 SYDVKM. This CDR3 reads CASSGGQSGHEKLFF. Written as DNA, the CDR3 is TGTGCCAGCAGTGGGGGACAGTCGGGGCATGAAAAACTGTTTTTT.

This chain uses TRBV7-2 with TRBJ1-5; D ambiguous. Trimming shortened V by 4 bases and J by 2 bases, and 12 bases separated the two germline ends. In germline, CDR1 is SGHTA, CDR2 FQGNSA. The CDR3 is made up of 15 amino acids. The CDR3 region has the DNA TGTGCCAGCAGCTCAAGAACGGGTCGCAATCAGCCCCAGCATTTT. Amino acid sequence: CASSSRTGRNQPQHF.

V gene TRBV11-2 combines with J gene TRBJ2-2, with 12 nucleotides matching TRBD2. V was pared by 7 bases and J by 1 base, with 7 bases of the junction left unmatched. The CDR3 is 17 residues long. CDR1 is SGHAT, CDR2 FQNNGV, per germline. This CDR3 is CASISRGLAGNTGELFF. Here the CDR3 DNA reads TGTGCCAGCATCTCCCGGGGACTAGCGGGGAACACCGGGGAGCTGTTTTTT.

This clone was counted between two and nine times. This sequence joins TRBV3-1 (or the pseudogene TRBV3-2) and TRBJ2-7; 13 bases fit TRBD2. The germline V gene has CDR1 LGHDT and CDR2 YNNKEL (reference sequence). Trimming removed 3 bases from V and 3 bases from J; junction bases left unmatched: 2. The CDR3 runs 15 residues. For the CDR3, the DNA is TGTGCCAGCAGCCAGCGGACTAGCGGGGGCTACGAGCAGTACTTC. As protein: CASSQRTSGGYEQYF.

V gene TRBV10-2 combines with J gene TRBJ1-5; D gene unclear. V dropped 2 bases and J dropped 2 bases, with 4 bases sitting between them. This CDR3 spans 13 amino acids. Per germline, CDR1 WSHSY and CDR2 SAAADI. CDR3 DNA: TGCGCCAGCAGTGAGGTGGGCAATCAGCCCCAGCATTTT. Translation gives CASSEVGNQPQHF.

This chain uses TRBV6-2 or TRBV6-3 with TRBJ1-1; D is uncertain. V was trimmed by 2 bases and J by 1 base, leaving 14 bases between them. Germline V gene lookup returns CDR1 MNHEY and CDR2 SVGEGT. This CDR3 is built from 16 residues. The CDR3 region is CASSYAPRRTNTEAFF. Here the CDR3 DNA reads TGTGCCAGCAGTTACGCCCCCCGACGGACGAACACTGAAGCTTTCTTT.

The V gene is TRBV7-6, the J gene TRBJ2-7, with a tentative D call TRBD2 (7 bases). The germline CDR1 and CDR2 sequences are SGHVS and FNYEAQ. Deletions cut 4 bases from V and 1 base from J, with 14 bases between. The CDR3 extends over 15 amino acids. CDR3 sequence: CASSWGGSISYEQYF. The CDR3 DNA reads TGTGCCAGCAGCTGGGGGGGCTCAATATCCTACGAGCAGTACTTC.

The gene calls are TRBV9 and TRBJ2-1; D is perhaps TRBD1 (7 bases). V gave up 0 bases and J gave up 8 bases, with 18 bases separating them. The CDR3 spans 16 residues. Germline CDR1 reads SGDLS; CDR2 reads YYNGEE. The CDR3 here is CASSVGGARGNDEQFF. CDR3 DNA sequence: TGTGCCAGCAGCGTAGGCGGGGCCAGGGGGAACGATGAGCAGTTCTTC.

This chain joins TRBV3-1 (or the pseudogene TRBV3-2) and TRBJ1-2, with D possibly being TRBD1 (5 bases). Trimming cost V 2 bases and J 4 bases, with 26 bases left between them. Germline assignment: CDR1 LGHDT and CDR2 YNNKEL (reference sequence). The CDR3 spans 19 residues. The CDR3 DNA reads as TGTGCCAGCAGCCAATTACCCGGGGCAGGGAGGAACCCTACCTATGGCTACACCTTC. It translates to CASSQLPGAGRNPTYGYTF.

This clone was counted only a few times. V usage is TRBV6-5 and J usage is TRBJ1-2; D gene ambiguous. The germline CDR1 and CDR2 sequences are MNHEY and SVGAGI. There are 14 residues in the CDR3. V was pared by 4 bases and J by 5 bases, with 14 bases between. The CDR3 spells CASSSPRAPYGYTF. DNA for the CDR3: TGTGCCAGCAGTTCTCCTCGGGCCCCGTATGGCTACACCTTC.

The genes are TRBV28 and TRBJ1-5; 9 nucleotides line up with TRBD1. CDR3 length equals 13 residues. The V gene end was trimmed by 10 bases and the J gene end by 6 bases; junction bases not matched to a gene: 7. Germline-derived CDR1 and CDR2 are MDHEN and SYDVKM. CDR3 in amino acids: CATNRDRVQPQHF. The CDR3 region has the DNA TGTGCCACCAACCGGGACAGGGTTCAGCCCCAGCATTTT.